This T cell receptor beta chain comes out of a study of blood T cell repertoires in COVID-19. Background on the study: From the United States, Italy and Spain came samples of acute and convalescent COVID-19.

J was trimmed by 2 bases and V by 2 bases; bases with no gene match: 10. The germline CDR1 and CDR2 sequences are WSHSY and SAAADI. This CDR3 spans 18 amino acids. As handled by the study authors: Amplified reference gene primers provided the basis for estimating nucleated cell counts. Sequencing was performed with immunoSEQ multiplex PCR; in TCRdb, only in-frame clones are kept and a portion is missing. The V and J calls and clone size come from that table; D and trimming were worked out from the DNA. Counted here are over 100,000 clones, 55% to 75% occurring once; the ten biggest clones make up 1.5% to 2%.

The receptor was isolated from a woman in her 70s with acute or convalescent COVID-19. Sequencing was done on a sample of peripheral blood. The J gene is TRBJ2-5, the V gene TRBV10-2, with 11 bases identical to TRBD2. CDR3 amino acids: CASSEMLAGGPTQETQYF. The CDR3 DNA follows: TGCGCCAGCAGTGAGATGCTAGCGGGGGGACCGACACAAGAGACCCAGTACTTC.